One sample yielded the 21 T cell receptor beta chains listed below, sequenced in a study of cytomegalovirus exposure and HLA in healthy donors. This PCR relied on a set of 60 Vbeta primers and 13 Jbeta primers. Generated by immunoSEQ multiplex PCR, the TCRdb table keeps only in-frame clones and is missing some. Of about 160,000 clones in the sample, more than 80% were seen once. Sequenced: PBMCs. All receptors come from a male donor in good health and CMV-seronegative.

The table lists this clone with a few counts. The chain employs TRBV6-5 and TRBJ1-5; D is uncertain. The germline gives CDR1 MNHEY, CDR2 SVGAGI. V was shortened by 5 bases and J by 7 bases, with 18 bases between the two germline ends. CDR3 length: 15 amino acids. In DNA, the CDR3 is TGTGCCAGCAGTACCACATTGGGAGGCGGGCAGCCCCAGCATTTT. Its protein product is CASSTTLGGGQPQHF.

As DNA, the CDR3 is TGTGCCACCAGCAGACAACTAGCGGGGGGCCAAGAGACCCAGTACTTC. Residues: CATSRQLAGGQETQYF. V gene TRBV15 combines with J gene TRBJ2-5; 12 nucleotides agree with TRBD2. CDR1 is LNHNV and CDR2 is YYDKDF in the germline V gene (reference sequence). The CDR3 extends over 16 amino acids. V dropped 2 bases and J dropped 1; count of bases not matched to a gene: 2.

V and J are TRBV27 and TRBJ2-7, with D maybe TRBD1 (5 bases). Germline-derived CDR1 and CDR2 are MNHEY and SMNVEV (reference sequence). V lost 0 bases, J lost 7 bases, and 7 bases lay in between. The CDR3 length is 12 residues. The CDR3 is CASSLSGVEQYF. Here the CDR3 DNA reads TGTGCCAGCAGTTTATCAGGGGTTGAGCAGTACTTC.

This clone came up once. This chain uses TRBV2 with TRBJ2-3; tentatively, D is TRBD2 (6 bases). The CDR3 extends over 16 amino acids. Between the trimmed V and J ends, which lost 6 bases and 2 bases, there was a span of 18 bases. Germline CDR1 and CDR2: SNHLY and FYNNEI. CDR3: CASSRYSGVSTDTQYF. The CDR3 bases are TGTGCCAGCAGCAGGTATAGCGGTGTATCCACAGATACGCAGTATTTT.

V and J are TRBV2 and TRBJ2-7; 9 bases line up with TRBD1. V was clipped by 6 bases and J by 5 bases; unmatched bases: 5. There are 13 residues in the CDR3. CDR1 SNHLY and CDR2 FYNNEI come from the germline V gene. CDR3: CASRAGTGNEQYF. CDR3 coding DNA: TGTGCCAGCAGAGCCGGGACAGGGAACGAGCAGTACTTC.

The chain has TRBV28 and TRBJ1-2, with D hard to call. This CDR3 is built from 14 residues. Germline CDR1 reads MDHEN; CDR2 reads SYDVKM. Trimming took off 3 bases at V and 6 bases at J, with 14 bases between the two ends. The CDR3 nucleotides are TGTGCCAGCAGTTTGGACGTAGGGAGGGATGGCTACACCTTC. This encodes CASSLDVGRDGYTF.

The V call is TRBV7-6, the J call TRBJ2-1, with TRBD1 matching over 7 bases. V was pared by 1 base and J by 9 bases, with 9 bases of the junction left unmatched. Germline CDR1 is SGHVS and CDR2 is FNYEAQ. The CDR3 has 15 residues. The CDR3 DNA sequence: TGTGCCAGCAGCTTAGAGAGACAGGGATTGGGTGAGCAGTTCTTC. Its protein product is CASSLERQGLGEQFF.

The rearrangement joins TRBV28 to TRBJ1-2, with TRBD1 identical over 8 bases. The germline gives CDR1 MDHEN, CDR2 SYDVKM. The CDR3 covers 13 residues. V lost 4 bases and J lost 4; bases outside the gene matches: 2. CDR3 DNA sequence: TGTGCCAGCAGTTGGGACAGGAGCTATGGCTACACCTTC. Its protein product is CASSWDRSYGYTF.

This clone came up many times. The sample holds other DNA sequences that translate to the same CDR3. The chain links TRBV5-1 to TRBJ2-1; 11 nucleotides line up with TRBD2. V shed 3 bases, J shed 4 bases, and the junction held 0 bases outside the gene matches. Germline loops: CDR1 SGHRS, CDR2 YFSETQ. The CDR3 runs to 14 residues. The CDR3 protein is CASSSSGGYNEQFF. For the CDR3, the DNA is TGCGCCAGCAGCTCTAGCGGGGGGTACAATGAGCAGTTCTTC.

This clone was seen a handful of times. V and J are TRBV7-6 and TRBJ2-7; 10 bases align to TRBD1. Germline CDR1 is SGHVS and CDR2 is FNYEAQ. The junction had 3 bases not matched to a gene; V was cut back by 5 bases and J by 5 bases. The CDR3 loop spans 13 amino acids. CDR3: CASSATGGNEQYF. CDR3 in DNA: TGTGCCAGCAGCGCGACAGGGGGCAACGAGCAGTACTTC. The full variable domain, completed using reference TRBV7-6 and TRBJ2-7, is GAGVSQSPRYKVTKRGQDVALRCDPISGHVSLYWYRQALGQGPEFLTYFNYEAQQDKSGLPNDRFSAERPEGSISTLTIQRTEQRDSAMYRCASSATGGNEQYFGPGTRLTVT.

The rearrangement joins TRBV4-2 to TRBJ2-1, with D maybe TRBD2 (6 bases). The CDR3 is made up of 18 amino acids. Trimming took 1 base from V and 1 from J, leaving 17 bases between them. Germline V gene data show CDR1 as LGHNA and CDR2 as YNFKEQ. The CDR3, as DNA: TGTGCCAGCAGCCAAGTTGGGGGGAACGTCCGGTCCTACAATGAGCAGTTCTTC. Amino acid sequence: CASSQVGGNVRSYNEQFF.

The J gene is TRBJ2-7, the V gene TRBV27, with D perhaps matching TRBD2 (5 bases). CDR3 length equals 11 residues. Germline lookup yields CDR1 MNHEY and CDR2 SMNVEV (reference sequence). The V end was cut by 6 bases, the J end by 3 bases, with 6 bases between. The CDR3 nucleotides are TGTGCCAGCAGCGGGGTCTACGAGCAGTACTTC. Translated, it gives CASSGVYEQYF.

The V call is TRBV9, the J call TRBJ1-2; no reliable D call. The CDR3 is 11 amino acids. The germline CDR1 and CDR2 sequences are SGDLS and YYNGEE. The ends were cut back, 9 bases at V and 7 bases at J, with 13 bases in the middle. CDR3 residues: CANEEGGGYTF. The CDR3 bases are TGTGCCAACGAAGAGGGAGGTGGCTACACCTTC.

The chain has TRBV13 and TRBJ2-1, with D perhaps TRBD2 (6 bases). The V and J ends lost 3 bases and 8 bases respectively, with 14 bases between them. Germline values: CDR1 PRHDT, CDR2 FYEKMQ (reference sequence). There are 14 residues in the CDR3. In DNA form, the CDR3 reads TGTGCCAGCAGCTTTCGACTAGGGTTGGATGAGCAGTTCTTC. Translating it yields CASSFRLGLDEQFF.

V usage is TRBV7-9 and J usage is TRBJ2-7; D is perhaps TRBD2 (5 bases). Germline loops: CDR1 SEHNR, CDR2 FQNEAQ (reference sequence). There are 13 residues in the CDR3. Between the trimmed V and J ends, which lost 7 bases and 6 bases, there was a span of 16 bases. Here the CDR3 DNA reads TGTGCCAGCACTACTCCGGGGTCCGCCGAGCAGTACTTC. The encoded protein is CASTTPGSAEQYF.

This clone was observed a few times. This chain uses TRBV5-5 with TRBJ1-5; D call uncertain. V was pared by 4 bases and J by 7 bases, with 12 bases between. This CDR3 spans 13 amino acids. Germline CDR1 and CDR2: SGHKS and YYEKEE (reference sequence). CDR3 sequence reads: CASSPRWEQPQHF. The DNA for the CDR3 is TGTGCCAGCAGCCCACGGTGGGAGCAGCCCCAGCATTTT.

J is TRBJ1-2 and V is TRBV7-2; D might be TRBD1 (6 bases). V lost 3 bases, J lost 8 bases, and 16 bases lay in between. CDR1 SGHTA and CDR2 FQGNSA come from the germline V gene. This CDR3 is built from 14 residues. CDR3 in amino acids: CASSFKGVVWGYTF. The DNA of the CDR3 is TGTGCCAGCAGCTTTAAGGGGGTAGTGTGGGGCTACACCTTC. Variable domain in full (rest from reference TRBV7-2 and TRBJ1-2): GAGVSQSPSNKVTEKGKDVELRCDPISGHTALYWYRQSLGQGLEFLIYFQGNSAPDKSGLPSDRFSAERTGGSVSTLTIQRTQQEDSAVYLCASSFKGVVWGYTFGSGTRLTVV.

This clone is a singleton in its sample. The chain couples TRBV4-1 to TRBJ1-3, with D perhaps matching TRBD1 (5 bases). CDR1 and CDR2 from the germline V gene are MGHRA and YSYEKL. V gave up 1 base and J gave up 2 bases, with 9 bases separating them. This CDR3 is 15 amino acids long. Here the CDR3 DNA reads TGCGCCAGCAGCCAAGGGGGGGAACCTGGAAACACCATATATTTT. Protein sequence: CASSQGGEPGNTIYF.

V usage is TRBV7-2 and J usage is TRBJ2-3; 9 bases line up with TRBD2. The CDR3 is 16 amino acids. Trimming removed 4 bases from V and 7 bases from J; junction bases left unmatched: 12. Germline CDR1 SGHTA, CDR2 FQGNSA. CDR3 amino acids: CASSSSGTSSFHTQYF. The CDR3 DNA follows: TGTGCCAGCAGCTCGTCCGGGACTAGCTCCTTTCATACGCAGTATTTT. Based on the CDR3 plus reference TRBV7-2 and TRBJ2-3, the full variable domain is GAGVSQSPSNKVTEKGKDVELRCDPISGHTALYWYRQSLGQGLEFLIYFQGNSAPDKSGLPSDRFSAERTGGSVSTLTIQRTQQEDSAVYLCASSSSGTSSFHTQYFGPGTRLTVL.

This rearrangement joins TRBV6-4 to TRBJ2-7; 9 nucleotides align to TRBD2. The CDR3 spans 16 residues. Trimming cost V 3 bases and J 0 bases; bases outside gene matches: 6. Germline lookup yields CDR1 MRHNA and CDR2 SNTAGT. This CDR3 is CASSERREGPSYEQYF. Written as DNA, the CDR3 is TGTGCCAGCAGTGAAAGGCGGGAGGGCCCCTCCTACGAGCAGTACTTC.

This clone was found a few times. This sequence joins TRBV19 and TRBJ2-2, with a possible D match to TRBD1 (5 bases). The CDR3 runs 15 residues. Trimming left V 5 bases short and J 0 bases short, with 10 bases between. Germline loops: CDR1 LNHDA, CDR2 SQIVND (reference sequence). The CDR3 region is CASSPGWANTGELFF. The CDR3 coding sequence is TGTGCCAGTAGTCCAGGGTGGGCGAACACCGGGGAGCTGTTTTTT.